This T cell receptor beta chain was captured by sequencing in a study of T cell changes during pregnancy in multiple sclerosis. Produced via immunoSEQ multiplex PCR; TCRdb's table is partial and in-frame only. The sample includes some 12,000 clones, about 88% of them seen just once. CDR3 length equals 17 residues. The trim removed 1 base at V and 4 bases at J, leaving 3 bases unmatched. Germline V gene data show CDR1 as KGHSH and CDR2 as LQKENI. Sequenced here: CD8+ T cells from peripheral blood mononuclear cells, sampled in the second trimester of pregnancy. This TCR came from a female donor in good health, enrolled as a control in a pregnancy study. This chain uses TRBV18 with TRBJ2-1, with TRBD2 matching 14 bases. The CDR3 is CASSPRGLAGVYNEQFF. The CDR3 DNA sequence: TGTGCCAGCTCACCACGGGGACTAGCGGGGGTTTACAATGAGCAGTTCTTC.